This TCR beta chain was identified during a study of vaccination effects on CD4 cells after COVID-19. Study at large: Samples were taken post-vaccine, and their median timing was 72 days after the second dose.

After expansion with viral peptide pools in the ViraFEST assay, antigen-specific CD4+ T cells were sequenced. Scientists isolated CD4+ T cells after a roughly 10-day culture period ended. Participants each got two BNT162b2 or mRNA-1273 vaccine doses. Prior SARS-CoV-2 infection was absent in the vaccine recipients, as shown by negative nucleocapsid antibodies. Every well housed two million PBMC, which grew in culture alongside 10 IU/ml IL-2 and about 10 ug/ml peptides. The assay was immunoSEQ multiplex PCR, and TCRdb's table has in-frame clones only and misses some. The sample lists about 66,000 clones, roughly three quarters occurring once. V was pared by 5 bases and J by 6 bases, with 23 bases between. This CDR3 is 16 amino acids long. Per the germline V gene, CDR1 is GTSNPN and CDR2 is SVGIG (reference sequence). In the case of this clone: Its target is unknown.

Study-level findings and limits: Late post-vaccination samples showed marked contraction of infection- and vaccine-induced clones.

The V and J genes are TRBV30 and TRBJ2-1; unclear D gene. The material sequenced was CD4+ T cells from PBMCs cultured with HCoV-OC43 spike peptides, taken after COVID-19 vaccination. Subset given: HCoV-OC43 spike overlapping peptide pool stimulation. The receptor was derived from a human donor who received a COVID-19 vaccine. CDR3 bases: TGTGCCTGGGCCCAGAAACGACTCGTAAGAATCAATGAGCAGTTCTTC. It translates to CAWAQKRLVRINEQFF.